This record covers a single TCR beta chain. The antigen is not known. The data belong to a study of CXCR3-negative and CXCR3-positive naive CD8 T cells. Study at large: The libraries yielded roughly 130 million TRB reads, about 1.5 +/- 0.3 million each.

The method, 5' RACE with UMI labels, was used to prepare the TRB cDNA libraries. TCRdb reprocessed the 5' RACE reads and reports one entry per CDR3 protein, with no DNA. Its clone listing holds more than 80,000 distinct CDR3 sequences. Germline lookup yields CDR1 LGHNA and CDR2 YSLEER. This CDR3 comprises 14 residues. Study-wide results and limits: Partial loss of CXCR3 expression followed cryopreservation; most assays used fresh PBMCs. CXCR3-negative naive cells had less hydrophobic TRB CDR3s than did CXCR3-positive naive cells. Similar TRBV-TRBJ usage characterized naive CXCR3-negative and CXCR3-positive cells; memory cells differed.

This rearrangement joins TRBV4-3 to TRBJ2-7. The sample was naive CXCR3+ CD8+ T cells from blood. Described subset: CD45RO-CCR7+CD27+CD95- naive CD8+ T cells expressing CXCR3 (TNR3+). The TCR originated in a human donor in good health. Some clones in this sample may be carry-over from other donors' samples. The CDR3 is CASSQDYTSYEQYF.